The 20 T cell receptor beta chains below were found in one sample sequenced in a study of metastatic and nonmetastatic thyroid tumors. No patient received treatment before thyroid surgery. TCRdb re-called the PCR reads with MiXCR. This sample has some 15,000 clones, with under 30% found just once. The sequencing sample was made of adjacent normal tissue. Receptors were obtained from a female donor with papillary thyroid cancer or a benign thyroid nodule (not recorded which). Some clones in this sample may be carry-over from other donors' samples.

This clone showed up just a few times. The rearrangement links TRBV20-1 to TRBJ1-5; 7 nucleotides line up with TRBD1. CDR1 is DFQATT, CDR2 SNEGSKA, per germline (reference sequence). The CDR3 spans 16 residues. V gave up 6 bases and J gave up 0 bases; unmatched junction bases: 11. The CDR3 coding sequence is TGCAGTGCCACCATACCGGGACAGATTAGCAATCAGCCCCAGCATTTT. Amino acid sequence: CSATIPGQISNQPQHF.

This clone was counted only a few times. CDR3 coding DNA: TGTGCCAGCAGTTTTGAGGAAGCCTATAATTCACCCCTCCACTTT. Amino acids: CASSFEEAYNSPLHF. The chain combines TRBV28 with TRBJ1-6; D is undetermined. The CDR3 is made up of 15 amino acids. V lost 3 bases and J lost 2, with 8 bases in between. In germline, CDR1 is MDHEN, CDR2 SYDVKM. The complete variable domain, with remaining parts taken from reference TRBV28 and TRBJ1-6, reads DVKVTQSSRYLVKRTGEKVFLECVQDMDHENMFWYRQDPGLGLRLIYFSYDVKMKEKGDIPEGYSVSREKKERFSLILESASTNQTSMYLCASSFEEAYNSPLHFGNGTRLTVT.

The rearrangement links TRBV11-2 to TRBJ2-1; D is undetermined. This CDR3 region has 14 residues. Trimming shortened V by 3 bases and J by 8 bases, and 14 bases separated the two germline ends. Germline V gene lookup returns CDR1 SGHAT and CDR2 FQNNGV. The CDR3 here is CASSFGVGSDEQFF. CDR3 nucleotide sequence: TGTGCCAGCAGCTTTGGGGTCGGGTCTGATGAGCAGTTCTTC.

This clone was picked up a small number of times. The CDR3 DNA is TGCAGTCCAAGTAGCGGGAGGGCCGGGTACAATGAGCAGTTCTTC. Its translation is CSPSSGRAGYNEQFF. This chain links TRBV20-1 with TRBJ2-1; 11 bases line up with TRBD2. The V gene end was trimmed by 8 bases and the J gene end by 4 bases; junction bases not matched to a gene: 10. Germline V CDR1 and CDR2: DFQATT, SNEGSKA (reference sequence). The CDR3 extends over 15 amino acids.

The chain is built from TRBV2 and TRBJ2-1; no firm D call. CDR1 and CDR2 from the germline V gene are SNHLY and FYNNEI. This CDR3 spans 14 amino acids. V dropped 4 bases and J dropped 9 bases, with 16 bases sitting between them. This chain's CDR3 is CASSGDLTVGEQFF. CDR3 in DNA: TGTGCCAGCAGTGGAGACCTTACGGTTGGTGAGCAGTTCTTC. Combining the CDR3 with reference TRBV2 and TRBJ2-1 gives the whole variable domain EPEVTQTPSHQVTQMGQEVILRCVPISNHLYFYWYRQILGQKVEFLVSFYNNEISEKSEIFDDQFSVERPDGSNFTLKIRSTKLEDSAMYFCASSGDLTVGEQFFGPGTRLTVL.

This clone turned up a few times. This sample also contains other DNA sequences that code for the same CDR3. V gene TRBV24-1 combines with J gene TRBJ1-2; 8 nucleotides align to TRBD1. V lost 4 bases to trimming and J lost 6 bases; unmatched junction nucleotides: 9. Germline loops: CDR1 KGHDR, CDR2 SFDVKD. This CDR3 comprises 15 residues. The CDR3 DNA reads TGTGCCACCAGTGACGCCCGACAGGGGTTGCATGGCTACACCTTC. Its protein is CATSDARQGLHGYTF.

The J gene is TRBJ2-5, the V gene TRBV11-3; D not certain. The length of the CDR3 is 15 residues. Looked up from germline, CDR1 is SGHNT and CDR2 is YENEEA. V was shortened by 3 bases and J by 7 bases, with 18 bases between the two germline ends. The CDR3 region is CASSFFRSRRGTQYF. The DNA of the CDR3 is TGTGCCAGCAGCTTTTTCAGGTCTAGAAGAGGGACCCAGTACTTC.

This clone was detected only once. V usage is TRBV20-1 and J usage is TRBJ2-3; D call uncertain. V lost 3 bases and J lost 3, with 16 bases in between. CDR1 is DFQATT and CDR2 is SNEGSKA in the germline V gene (reference sequence). CDR3 length equals 15 residues. In DNA, the CDR3 is TGCAGTGCTAGGGACGGTGGTGATTTGACAGATACGCAGTATTTT. As protein: CSARDGGDLTDTQYF.

By share, this clone ranks as medium-sized. The chain joins TRBV5-1 to TRBJ1-1, with D tentatively TRBD1 (6 bases). In germline, CDR1 is SGHRS, CDR2 YFSETQ. Trimming left V 4 bases short and J 2 bases short, with 9 bases between. The CDR3 is made up of 13 amino acids. The CDR3 region is CASSQDRNTEAFF. In DNA form, the CDR3 reads TGCGCCAGCAGCCAGGACAGAAACACTGAAGCTTTCTTT.

This clone occurred a few times. The gene calls are TRBV28 and TRBJ1-1, with 8 bases lining up with TRBD1. CDR1 MDHEN and CDR2 SYDVKM come from the germline V gene. The CDR3 contains 13 residues. V dropped 5 bases and J dropped 5; count of bases not matched to a gene: 4. CDR3 loop: CASSLGQGTEAFF. The CDR3 nucleotides read TGTGCCAGCAGTCTCGGACAGGGTACTGAAGCTTTCTTT.

This clone was detected once. At one boundary the junction diverges from the germline segment, which might be a read error. The J gene is TRBJ1-6, the V gene TRBV27; D call uncertain. Germline V gene data show CDR1 as MNHEY and CDR2 as SMNVEV (reference sequence). The length of the CDR3 is 14 residues. Written as DNA, the CDR3 is TGTGCCAGCAGCCGAGGGTCCTATAATTCACCCCTCCATTTT. The encoded protein is CASSRGSYNSPLHF.

The sample holds a few counts of this clone. The rearrangement uses TRBV27 and TRBJ1-6; D unclear. Germline-derived CDR1 and CDR2 are MNHEY and SMNVEV (reference sequence). The CDR3 is 14 residues long. V gave up 2 bases and J gave up 5 bases, with 7 bases separating them. The chain's CDR3 is CASSLNRNNSPLHF. The DNA for the CDR3 is TGTGCCAGCAGTTTAAACAGAAATAATTCACCCCTCCACTTT.

This clone was found many times. The chain is built from TRBV7-9 and TRBJ2-1, with D possibly matching TRBD1 (9 bases). The V end was cut by 4 bases, the J end by 6 bases, with 31 bases between. This CDR3 is built from 20 residues. Germline values: CDR1 SEHNR, CDR2 FQNEAQ (reference sequence). For the CDR3, the DNA is TGTGCCAGCAGCTCCCAGACCGGGACAGGGAGCAGCGGGAGTCTCAATGAGCAGTTCTTC. Translated: CASSSQTGTGSSGSLNEQFF. Based on the CDR3 plus reference TRBV7-9 and TRBJ2-1, the full variable domain is DTGVSQNPRHKITKRGQNVTFRCDPISEHNRLYWYRQTLGQGPEFLTYFQNEAQLEKSRLLSDRFSAERPKGSFSTLEIQRTEQGDSAMYLCASSSQTGTGSSGSLNEQFFGPGTRLTVL.

V gene TRBV6-2 or TRBV6-3 combines with J gene TRBJ2-7; a possible D gene is TRBD2 (6 bases). Germline assignment: CDR1 MNHEY and CDR2 SVGEGT. Trimming left V 2 bases short and J 6 bases short, with 17 bases between. This CDR3 comprises 15 residues. In DNA, the CDR3 is TGTGCCAGCAGTTACCCCACGGGAGCCCCTTTCGAGCAGTACTTC. Protein: CASSYPTGAPFEQYF.

This clone has ten or more counts. The CDR3 region is CASSSAGSSSNSPLHF. CDR3 in DNA: TGTGCCAGCAGTTCGGCAGGGAGTTCTAGTAATTCACCCCTCCACTTT. The genes are TRBV6-2 or TRBV6-3 and TRBJ1-6, with a tentative D call TRBD1 (5 bases). Trimming took 4 bases from V and 6 from J, leaving 16 bases between them. Germline CDR1 and CDR2: MNHEY and SVGEGT. The CDR3 runs 16 residues.

This clone has a handful of counts. The sample contains more than one DNA sequence encoding this CDR3. This rearrangement joins TRBV11-2 to TRBJ1-3; the D gene is possibly TRBD1 (5 bases). CDR1 and CDR2 from the germline V gene are SGHAT and FQNNGV. V was trimmed by 2 bases and J by 1 base, leaving 6 bases between them. This CDR3 has 14 amino acids. The CDR3 nucleotides are TGTGCCAGCAGCTTATGGGGGTCTGGAAACACCATATATTTT. Translating it yields CASSLWGSGNTIYF. The full variable domain, completed using reference TRBV11-2 and TRBJ1-3, is EAGVAQSPRYKIIEKRQSVAFWCNPISGHATLYWYQQILGQGPKLLIQFQNNGVVDDSQLPKDRFSAERLKGVDSTLKIQPAKLEDSAVYLCASSLWGSGNTIYFGEGSWLTVV.

This clone qualifies as medium-sized. The CDR3 region is CASSHRPQGETGELFF. The DNA for the CDR3 is TGCGCCAGCAGCCACCGCCCGCAGGGGGAGACGGGGGAGCTGTTTTTT. This chain connects TRBV4-3 to TRBJ2-2, with 7 bases that match TRBD1. CDR1 is LGHNA, CDR2 YSLEER, per germline. With V trimmed by 3 bases and J by 8 bases, 12 bases remained unmatched. The CDR3 runs 16 residues.

The V and J genes are TRBV10-1 and TRBJ1-6, with D unclear. CDR3 size: 13 residues. The V end lost 1 base, the J end lost 10 bases, and 8 bases lay between the germline ends. Per the germline V gene, CDR1 is WNHNN and CDR2 is SYGVQD (reference sequence). The CDR3 sequence: CASSEWGGSPLHF. CDR3 bases: TGCGCCAGCAGTGAGTGGGGTGGCTCACCCCTCCACTTT.

By proportion, this clone is medium-sized. The rearrangement joins TRBV18 to TRBJ2-5; the D is unclear. V was cut by 2 bases and J by 2 bases, with 6 bases left in between. The CDR3 is made up of 13 amino acids. Germline CDR1 KGHSH, CDR2 LQKENI. CDR3 nucleotides: TGTGCCAGCTCACCATCGAATCAAGAGACCCAGTACTTC. Translated, it gives CASSPSNQETQYF.

Regarding this clone: An end of the junction differs from the germline gene, which may be a read error. CDR3 sequence reads: CASRLGGTEAFF. The CDR3 region has the DNA TGTGCCAGCAGGTTAGGGGGCACTGAAGCTTTCTTT. The V and J genes are TRBV11-3 and TRBJ1-1, with D perhaps TRBD1 (6 bases). The germline V gene encodes CDR1 SGHNT and CDR2 YENEEA. This CDR3 is built from 12 residues.